A single sample is the source of the 22 T cell receptor beta chains below, sequenced in a study of technical replicates of blood from a few donors. Here immunoSEQ multiplex PCR was the method, and the copy in TCRdb shows in-frame clones only, minus some. The data hold 85,000 to 100,000 clones, with approximately 94% observed a single time. Source material: T cells isolated from PBMCs. The receptors derive from a human donor in good health.

J is TRBJ1-1 and V is TRBV28; maybe TRBD1 (5 bases). Trimming stripped 3 bases from V and 3 bases from J, with 8 bases between. Germline V gene data show CDR1 as MDHEN and CDR2 as SYDVKM. The CDR3 sequence is 13 residues long. DNA for the CDR3: TGTGCCAGCAGTTTGGGGCGTTACACTGAAGCTTTCTTT. It codes for CASSLGRYTEAFF.

The rearrangement joins TRBV5-1 to TRBJ1-1; 8 bases align to TRBD1. The V gene end was trimmed by 4 bases and the J gene end by 1 base; junction bases not matched to a gene: 3. Germline CDR1 is SGHRS and CDR2 is YFSETQ. The CDR3 extends over 14 amino acids. Here the CDR3 DNA reads TGCGCCAGCAGCCGGGACAGGAGGAACACTGAAGCTTTCTTT. Its translation is CASSRDRRNTEAFF.

The chain is built from TRBV2 and TRBJ2-3, with 9 positions matching TRBD1. In germline, CDR1 is SNHLY, CDR2 FYNNEI. This CDR3 has 16 amino acids. The trim removed 7 bases at V and 3 bases at J, leaving 11 bases unmatched. The CDR3 region is CASTPGQGLETDTQYF. Written as DNA, the CDR3 is TGTGCCAGCACGCCGGGACAGGGCTTAGAGACAGATACGCAGTATTTT. The variable domain in full, completed from reference TRBV2 and TRBJ2-3, reads EPEVTQTPSHQVTQMGQEVILRCVPISNHLYFYWYRQILGQKVEFLVSFYNNEISEKSEIFDDQFSVERPDGSNFTLKIRSTKLEDSAMYFCASTPGQGLETDTQYFGPGTRLTVL.

The chain uses TRBV6-5 and TRBJ2-1; TRBD2 matches at 10 bases. V was clipped by 1 base and J by 10 bases; unmatched bases: 4. This CDR3 comprises 14 residues. Germline CDR1 is MNHEY and CDR2 is SVGAGI. The CDR3 DNA reads TGTGCCAGCAGTTACTTAGCGGGGGGAGGGGAGCAGTTCTTC. Residues: CASSYLAGGGEQFF.

The chain recombines TRBV27 with TRBJ2-7; possibly TRBD2 for D (7 bases). The CDR3 is 15 residues long. Trimming stripped 0 bases from V and 2 bases from J, with 11 bases between. Germline V gene data show CDR1 as MNHEY and CDR2 as SMNVEV (reference sequence). CDR3 nucleotide sequence: TGTGCCAGCAGTTTATCTGCGGGGGACACCTACGAGCAGTACTTC. Protein: CASSLSAGDTYEQYF.

The CDR3 DNA follows: TGTGCCAGCAGCTTAGGTGACAGCTTGCGCGAGCAGTACTTC. Its translation: CASSLGDSLREQYF. The chain is built from TRBV7-6 and TRBJ2-7; possible D gene TRBD1, 5 bases. Germline V gene lookup returns CDR1 SGHVS and CDR2 FNYEAQ. V was shortened by 1 base and J by 6 bases, with 13 bases between the two germline ends. This CDR3 is built from 14 residues. Full variable domain (remainder filled in from reference TRBV7-6 and TRBJ2-7): GAGVSQSPRYKVTKRGQDVALRCDPISGHVSLYWYRQALGQGPEFLTYFNYEAQQDKSGLPNDRFSAERPEGSISTLTIQRTEQRDSAMYRCASSLGDSLREQYFGPGTRLTVT.

The table lists this clone with a count of one. This CDR3 reads CASSLGLGLQNSYEQYF. Written as DNA, the CDR3 is TGTGCCAGCAGCTTAGGTCTCGGACTGCAAAATTCCTACGAGCAGTACTTC. This chain uses TRBV7-6 with TRBJ2-7; possible D gene TRBD2, 5 bases. The CDR3 extends over 17 amino acids. Germline V lookup: CDR1 SGHVS, CDR2 FNYEAQ. Trimming took off 1 base at V and 1 base at J, with 17 bases between the two ends.

The chain joins TRBV4-1 to TRBJ2-2; D not certain. Trimming removed 2 bases at V and 3 bases at J, with 13 bases between. The CDR3 runs to 16 residues. The germline gives CDR1 MGHRA, CDR2 YSYEKL. The CDR3 nucleotides read TGCGCCAGCAGCCAATTAATAACGGTACACACCGGGGAGCTGTTTTTT. This translates into CASSQLITVHTGELFF.

Only one count was recorded for this clone. V and J are TRBV4-1 and TRBJ1-2, with 9 bases that match TRBD1. The V gene end was trimmed by 5 bases and the J gene end by 4 bases; junction bases not matched to a gene: 2. Germline CDR1 MGHRA, CDR2 YSYEKL. The CDR3 runs to 13 residues. Here the CDR3 reads CASSGTGLYGYTF. The CDR3 DNA reads as TGCGCCAGCAGCGGGACAGGGCTCTATGGCTACACCTTC.

The genes are TRBV4-1 and TRBJ2-1; TRBD2 is a possible D gene (6 bases). Germline-derived CDR1 and CDR2 are MGHRA and YSYEKL. V was pared by 4 bases and J by 6 bases, with 10 bases between. The CDR3 sequence is 13 residues long. CDR3 region: CASSPPSVNEQFF. The CDR3 region has the DNA TGCGCCAGCAGCCCGCCTAGCGTCAATGAGCAGTTCTTC.

As DNA, the CDR3 is TGCGCCAGCACCCCCAACAAGGGAGCAGCTTTCTTT. Amino acid sequence: CASTPNKGAAFF. V is TRBV5-1 and J is TRBJ1-1; no clear D gene. The V end lost 6 bases, the J end lost 10 bases, and 16 bases lay between the germline ends. Germline values: CDR1 SGHRS, CDR2 YFSETQ. The CDR3 has 12 residues.

This clone turned up a few times. The V call is TRBV6-5, the J call TRBJ1-1; D is perhaps TRBD1 (5 bases). The CDR3 is 15 amino acids. The V and J ends lost 6 bases and 1 base respectively, with 15 bases between them. CDR1 MNHEY and CDR2 SVGAGI come from the germline V gene. The CDR3 DNA is TGTGCCAGCAGCCCACGCGGGGGTCGGAACACTGAAGCTTTCTTT. It translates to CASSPRGGRNTEAFF.

The rearrangement joins TRBV5-6 to TRBJ2-4; D possibly corresponds to TRBD1 (5 bases). The germline V gene has CDR1 SGHDT and CDR2 YYEEEE. The ends were cut back, 2 bases at V and 0 bases at J, with 15 bases in the middle. This CDR3 is 17 amino acids long. The CDR3: CASSFTEGALAKNIQYF. The CDR3 DNA reads TGTGCCAGCAGCTTTACCGAAGGGGCCTTAGCCAAAAACATTCAGTACTTC.

The rearrangement links TRBV7-2 to TRBJ2-7, with D perhaps TRBD1 (5 bases). Germline loops: CDR1 SGHTA, CDR2 FQGNSA. There are 15 residues in the CDR3. V lost 4 bases, J lost 4 bases, and 17 bases lay in between. CDR3: CASSSNRNLRYEQYF. The CDR3 DNA is TGTGCCAGCAGCTCCAACAGGAATTTAAGGTACGAGCAGTACTTC.

This chain joins TRBV6-5 and TRBJ1-5; 11 nucleotides match TRBD1. This CDR3 comprises 14 residues. V lost 6 bases and J lost 6; bases outside the gene matches: 4. Germline CDR1 reads MNHEY; CDR2 reads SVGAGI. The CDR3 loop reads CASRPGTGGQPQHF. DNA of the CDR3: TGTGCCAGCAGACCTGGGACAGGGGGTCAGCCCCAGCATTTT.

The chain has TRBV5-5 and TRBJ2-5; tentative D call: TRBD1 (6 bases). This CDR3 contains 13 residues. V shed 4 bases and J shed 3 bases, with 10 bases lying between them. Germline CDR1 and CDR2: SGHKS and YYEKEE (reference sequence). The DNA for the CDR3 is TGTGCCAGCAGCCCCAGGGGCGAAGAGACCCAGTACTTC. It specifies CASSPRGEETQYF.

The CDR3 loop is CASSIHRDYTEAFF. The CDR3 DNA is TGTGCCAGTAGTATTCACAGGGATTACACTGAAGCTTTCTTT. V and J are TRBV19 and TRBJ1-1; tentatively, D is TRBD1 (6 bases). The V and J ends lost 3 bases and 3 bases respectively, with 11 bases between them. The CDR3 totals 14 residues. Germline CDR1 is LNHDA and CDR2 is SQIVND (reference sequence).

J is TRBJ2-7 and V is TRBV9; 8 positions match TRBD2. Trimming at V came to 0 bases and at J to 0 bases, leaving 2 bases not matched to a gene. The CDR3 runs 15 residues. The germline CDR1 and CDR2 sequences are SGDLS and YYNGEE. The CDR3 DNA follows: TGTGCCAGCAGCGTAGGTAGCGGGAACTCCTACGAGCAGTACTTC. It is translated as CASSVGSGNSYEQYF.

The J gene is TRBJ1-1, the V gene TRBV5-5, with 7 bases identical to TRBD1. There are 15 residues in the CDR3. Trimming removed 4 bases from V and 3 bases from J; junction bases left unmatched: 9. Germline CDR1 reads SGHKS; CDR2 reads YYEKEE (reference sequence). The CDR3, as DNA: TGTGCCAGCAGCAAAACAGGGGTTAGGCACACTGAAGCTTTCTTT. This translates into CASSKTGVRHTEAFF. Looking up the rest from reference TRBV5-5 and TRBJ1-1 gives the full variable domain: DAGVTQSPTHLIKTRGQQVTLRCSPISGHKSVSWYQQVLGQGPQFIFQYYEKEERGRGNFPDRFSARQFPNYSSELNVNALLLGDSALYLCASSKTGVRHTEAFFGQGTRLTVV.

The rearrangement joins TRBV28 to TRBJ2-2, with D perhaps TRBD1 (6 bases). This CDR3 has 14 residues. CDR1 and CDR2 from the germline V gene are MDHEN and SYDVKM. Trimming cost V 6 bases and J 2 bases, with 10 bases left between them. CDR3 in DNA: TGTGCCAGCAGGTCAGGGGCTAACACCGGGGAGCTGTTTTTT. As protein: CASRSGANTGELFF.

J is TRBJ2-7 and V is TRBV4-1; the match to TRBD2 covers 7 bases. Germline loops: CDR1 MGHRA, CDR2 YSYEKL. The CDR3 is 19 residues long. V shed 1 base, J shed 2 bases, and the junction held 17 bases outside the gene matches. Written as DNA, the CDR3 is TGCGCCAGCAGCCAAGGGATTCTTAGGGCGGGAGTGGGCCCCTACGAGCAGTACTTC. As protein: CASSQGILRAGVGPYEQYF.

The chain carries TRBV7-9 and TRBJ2-3; TRBD2 matches at 10 bases. After removal of 3 bases from V and 7 bases from J, the junction contained 7 bases not matched to a gene. The CDR3 length is 15 residues. In germline, CDR1 is SEHNR, CDR2 FQNEAQ (reference sequence). CDR3 residues: CASSFLAGGGNTQYF. The CDR3, as DNA: TGTGCCAGCAGCTTTTTAGCGGGAGGAGGAAATACGCAGTATTTT.